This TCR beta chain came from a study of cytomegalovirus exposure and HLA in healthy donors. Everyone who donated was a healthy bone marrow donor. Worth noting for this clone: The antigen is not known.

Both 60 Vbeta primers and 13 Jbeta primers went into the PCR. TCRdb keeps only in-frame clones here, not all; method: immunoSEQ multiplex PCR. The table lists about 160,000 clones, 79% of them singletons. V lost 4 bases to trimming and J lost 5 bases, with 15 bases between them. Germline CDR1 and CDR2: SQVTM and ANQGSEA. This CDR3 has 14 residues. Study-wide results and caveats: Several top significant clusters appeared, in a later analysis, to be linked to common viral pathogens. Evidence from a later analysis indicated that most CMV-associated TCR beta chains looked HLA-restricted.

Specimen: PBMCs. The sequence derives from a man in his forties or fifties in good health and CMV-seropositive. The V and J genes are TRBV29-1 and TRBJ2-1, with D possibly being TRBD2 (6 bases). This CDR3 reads CSVVGGTVNNEQFF. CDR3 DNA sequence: TGCAGCGTTGTTGGCGGGACGGTCAACAATGAGCAGTTCTTC.